This T cell receptor (beta chain) appears in the sequencing data of a study of T cells in Graves' hyperthyroidism and ophthalmopathy. Overall study: Peripheral blood specimens were obtained at initial diagnosis, prior to any treatment.

Germline CDR1 GTSNPN, CDR2 SVGIG (reference sequence). V was cut by 0 bases and J by 3 bases, with 8 bases left in between. The CDR3 extends over 13 amino acids. About this clonotype itself: Antigen unknown.

General observations from the study: In blood, most of the thyroid clonotypes expanded above 0.001 were also present. Using 13 V-J features, a model discriminated ophthalmopathy from stable hyperthyroidism.

Lactation, pregnancy, other autoimmune disease or uncontrolled infection led to exclusion of patients. What was amplified from RNA transcripts were TCR beta CDR3 regions. The study used the HTBI primer set for a first-round RT-PCR of the TCR CDR3. TCRdb redid the calling of the multiplex PCR reads with MiXCR, one entry per CDR3 protein. The data contain hundreds of thousands of distinct CDR3 sequences, 25% of them singletons. The sample comprised blood. This receptor was taken from a man between 50 and 59 years old with Graves' hyperthyroidism. J is TRBJ1-2 and V is TRBV30; no clear D gene. The CDR3 reads CAWSVNGDYGYTF. The CDR3, as DNA: TGTGCCTGGAGTGTAAACGGGGACTATGGCTACACCTTC.